The rows below give T cell receptor beta chains drawn from one sample of a study of shared clonotypes between healthy human individuals. Generated by immunoSEQ multiplex PCR, the TCRdb table keeps only in-frame clones and is missing some. The sample has approximately 340,000 clones; about 70% are singletons. The sample taken for sequencing was memory CD4+ T cells sorted from blood. These receptors were obtained from a man aged 30-40 years in good health. CDR3s include the opening cysteine and the closing phenylalanine or tryptophan. A D gene is named only where the DNA matches it firmly. The size entry is marked missing in some rows and otherwise reads once, few, many or a size class.

clone size	V gene	J gene	D gene	CDR3 DNA	CDR3 protein
few	TRBV10-3	TRBJ2-7	TRBD1	TGTGCCATCAGTGTAAATCCGGGACAGTCCTCCTACGAGCAGTACTTC	CAISVNPGQSSYEQYF
-	TRBV30	TRBJ2-1	-	TGTGCCTGGAGTGTAGAGGGGGAGGTGATGTTCTTC	CAWSVEGEVMFF
-	TRBV9	TRBJ1-1	-	TGTGCCAGCAGCGCTCAATGGGTCGACGACTCGAACACTGAAGCTTTCTTT	CASSAQWVDDSNTEAFF
-	TRBV6-5	TRBJ1-1	-	TGTGCCAGCAGGGTTGAGGGAGCCTGGGGCACTGAAGCTTTCTTT	CASRVEGAWGTEAFF
-	TRBV7-9	TRBJ1-4	-	TGTGCCAGCAGCTTATTTTCAGGGACTAATGAAAAACTGTTTTTT	CASSLFSGTNEKLFF
-	TRBV4-1	TRBJ2-7	-	TGCGCCAGCAGCCGCGGGATACTCCAGACCTACGAGCAGTACTTC	CASSRGILQTYEQYF
-	TRBV12-5	TRBJ2-7	-	TGTGCTAGTGCCGCAAGGACGGGGGAGCAGTACTTC	CASAARTGEQYF
-	TRBV28	TRBJ1-5	TRBD1	TGTGCCAGCTTATTCCGGGACAGGAGGAATCAGCCCCAGCATTTT	CASLFRDRRNQPQHF
-	TRBV19	TRBJ1-2	-	TGTGCCAGTACCAGGGGTTATGGCTACACCTTC	CASTRGYGYTF
-	TRBV7-4	TRBJ2-6	TRBD1	TGTGCCAGCAGCTCGAGGGACAGCTCACAAAGTCGGGCCAACGTCCTGACTTTC	CASSSRDSSQSRANVLTF
-	TRBV7-9	TRBJ1-5	-	TGTGCCAGCAGCTTGGACACGTTTAGTCTCCAGCATTTT	CASSLDTFSLQHF
-	TRBV11-3	TRBJ1-6	-	TGTGCCAGCAGCGACACCCTTGGATCACCCCTCCACTTT	CASSDTLGSPLHF
-	TRBV28	TRBJ2-7	-	TGTGCCAGCAGTGGGGCGGGGCAGGGAAGACCCTACGAGCAGTACTTC	CASSGAGQGRPYEQYF
-	TRBV5-5	TRBJ2-1	-	TGTGCCAGCAGCTCGTATGGGAATGAGCAGTTCTTC	CASSSYGNEQFF
-	TRBV6-5	TRBJ1-2	-	TGTGCCAGCAGGATTTCGGCGGGAGTCGCGGGGGGCTACACCTTC	CASRISAGVAGGYTF
-	TRBV6-6	TRBJ2-7	TRBD2	TGTGCCACACTAGCGGGAAAATCCTACGAGCAGTACTTC	CATLAGKSYEQYF
-	TRBV5-6	TRBJ2-1	TRBD2	TGTGCCAGCAGCTTGTTACCCGGACTAGCTGTATACAATGAGCAGTTCTTC	CASSLLPGLAVYNEQFF
-	TRBV5-8	TRBJ1-5	TRBD1	TGTGCCAGCAGCTTTTCGCCCGGGACAGCTAGCAATCAGCCCCAGCATTTT	CASSFSPGTASNQPQHF
-	TRBV10-2	TRBJ2-7	-	TGCGCCAGCACCGACCGACAGGGAGGCGAGCAGTACTTC	CASTDRQGGEQYF
-	TRBV7-8	TRBJ2-2	TRBD2	TGTGCCAGCAGCTCTTGGCCTGGGCTAGCGGGAGGGCGGAGAACCGGGGAGCTGTTTTTT	CASSSWPGLAGGRRTGELFF
-	TRBV27	TRBJ1-5	-	TGTGCCAGCAGTCCACAACGGACAGATAATCAGCCCCAGCATTTT	CASSPQRTDNQPQHF
-	TRBV14	TRBJ2-7	-	TGTGCCAGCAGCCAGCTCGGGACGGATGGCTACGAGCAGTACTTC	CASSQLGTDGYEQYF
-	TRBV13	TRBJ2-3	-	TGTGCCAGCAGCTTAGGGACTACAGATACGCAGTATTTT	CASSLGTTDTQYF
-	TRBV20-1	TRBJ2-1	-	TGCAGTGCTAGTGGCCGTAATGAGCAGTTCTTC	CSASGRNEQFF
-	TRBV5-1	TRBJ2-6	-	TGCGCCAGCAGCTTGAGGTCCCTCAGCTCTGGGGCCAACGTCCTGACTTTC	CASSLRSLSSGANVLTF
-	TRBV30	TRBJ1-5	TRBD1	TGTGCCTGGAGTGTCTCATCAGGGGGCGGTTGGAATCAGCCCCAGCATTTT	CAWSVSSGGGWNQPQHF